The subject of this entry is one T cell receptor beta chain. Its target is not known. The germline V gene encodes CDR1 MGHRA and CDR2 YSYEKL. The CDR3 covers 15 residues. Between the trimmed V and J ends, which lost 5 bases and 8 bases, there was a span of 19 bases. The sample providers were healthy Caucasian people from Russia, aged roughly 6 to 100. This entry is derived from a study of blood T cells in healthy people across ages. Study-level background: Capture by template switching was about one barcoded beta molecule per two T cells. Study results and limitations: It was not known whether donors were CMV positive (a possible confounder of expanded clonotype changes).

With a J-beta primer mix and a sample-barcoded 5' primer, a second PCR ran about 6 to 11 cycles. From the 5' RACE reads, TCRdb called clonotypes with MiXCR, one entry per CDR3 protein. The repertoire has some 800,000 distinct CDR3 sequences, around a quarter of them found once; the top ten carry under 4.5%. These same records also appear under a second study, on T cells of mothers and their children.

This chain connects TRBV4-1 to TRBJ2-4; perhaps D is TRBD1 or TRBD2 (6 bases each). The receptor's source is a boy between 10 and 17 years old in good health. Specimen: blood. The CDR3 region is CASSRLQGGEDIQYF. CDR3 sequence (DNA): TGCGCCAGCAGCAGACTACAGGGAGGTGAGGACATTCAGTACTTC.